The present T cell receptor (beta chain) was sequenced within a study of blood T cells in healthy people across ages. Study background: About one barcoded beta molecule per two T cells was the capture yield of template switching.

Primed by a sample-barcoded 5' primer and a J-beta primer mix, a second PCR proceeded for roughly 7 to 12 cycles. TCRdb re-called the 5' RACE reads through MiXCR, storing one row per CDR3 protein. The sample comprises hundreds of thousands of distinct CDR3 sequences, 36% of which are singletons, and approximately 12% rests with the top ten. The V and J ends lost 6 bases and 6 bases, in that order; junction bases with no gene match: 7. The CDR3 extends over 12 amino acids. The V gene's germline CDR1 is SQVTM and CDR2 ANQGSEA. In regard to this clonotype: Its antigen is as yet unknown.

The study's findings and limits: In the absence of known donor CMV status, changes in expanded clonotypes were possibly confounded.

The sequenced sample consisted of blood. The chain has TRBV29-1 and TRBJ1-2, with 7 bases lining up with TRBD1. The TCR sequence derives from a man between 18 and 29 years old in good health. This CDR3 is CSVRDRVDGYTF. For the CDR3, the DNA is TGCAGCGTGAGAGACAGGGTGGATGGCTACACCTTC.